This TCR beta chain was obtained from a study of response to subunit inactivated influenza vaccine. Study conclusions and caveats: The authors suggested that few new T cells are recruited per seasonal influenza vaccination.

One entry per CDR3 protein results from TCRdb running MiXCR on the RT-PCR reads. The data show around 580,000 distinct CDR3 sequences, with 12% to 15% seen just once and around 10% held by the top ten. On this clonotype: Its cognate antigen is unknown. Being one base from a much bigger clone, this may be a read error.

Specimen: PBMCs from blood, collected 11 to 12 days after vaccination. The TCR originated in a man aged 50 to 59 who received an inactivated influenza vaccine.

Here the CDR3 DNA reads TGTGCCAGCAGCCTGGGACAGTACACCGGGGAGCTGTTTTTT. Its protein is CASSLGQYTGELFF. The chain combines TRBV4-2 with TRBJ2-2, with 7 bases identical to TRBD1. J gave up 3 bases and V 4 bases, and 2 bases lay outside the gene matches. The CDR3 is 14 residues long. Germline CDR1 is LGHNA and CDR2 is YNFKEQ.